Listed here are 28 T cell receptor beta chains from one sample, sequenced in a study of T-cell reconstitution after alpha-beta-depleted transplantation in children. Unique molecular identifiers were incorporated during preparation of the TCRbeta library. TCRdb independently ran MiXCR on the PCR reads; one entry per CDR3 protein. The sample carries hundreds of thousands of distinct CDR3 sequences, more than 9% recorded once. The specimen comprised PBMCs from the stem cell graft donor, sampled from the stem cell graft. Receptor source: a human donor who donated a stem cell graft to a child with SCID.

This clonotype was seen only a few times. The rearrangement links TRBV5-1 to TRBJ2-4, with TRBD2 matching 10 bases. Germline loops: CDR1 SGHRS, CDR2 YFSETQ. CDR3 size: 21 residues. V lost 1 base and J lost 0; bases outside the gene matches: 16. The CDR3 spells CASSLSSGGGKTSLAKNIQYF. CDR3 nucleotides: TGCGCCAGCAGCTTGAGCAGCGGGGGGGGGAAGACGTCCTTAGCCAAAAACATTCAGTACTTC.

This clonotype was seen a few times. The chain links TRBV7-3 to TRBJ1-2, with D perhaps matching TRBD1 (6 bases). Germline lookup yields CDR1 SGHTA and CDR2 FQGTGA. The CDR3 has 13 amino acids. V gave up 3 bases and J gave up 8 bases, with 13 bases separating them. CDR3 residues: CASSLGTRDGYTF. CDR3 DNA sequence: TGTGCCAGCAGCTTGGGGACAAGGGACGGCTACACCTTC.

This clonotype was picked up a small number of times. V gene TRBV5-1 combines with J gene TRBJ2-7; D is possibly TRBD1 (6 bases). Trimming pared 4 bases from V and 8 bases from J, leaving 13 bases between. The CDR3 length is 12 residues. Germline V gene sequence: CDR1 SGHRS, CDR2 YFSETQ. For the CDR3, the DNA is TGCGCCAGCAGCCCGGACAGCGGTCAGCAGTACTTC. Protein product: CASSPDSGQQYF.

The V call is TRBV2, the J call TRBJ2-5; 7 bases fit TRBD1. Germline assignment: CDR1 SNHLY and CDR2 FYNNEI. CDR3 length: 16 residues. J was trimmed by 3 bases and V by 4 bases; bases with no gene match: 11. In DNA, the CDR3 is TGTGCCAGCAGTGCACTTGACAGGGTTTATGAAGAGACCCAGTACTTC. Its protein is CASSALDRVYEETQYF. The full variable domain, completed using reference TRBV2 and TRBJ2-5, is EPEVTQTPSHQVTQMGQEVILRCVPISNHLYFYWYRQILGQKVEFLVSFYNNEISEKSEIFDDQFSVERPDGSNFTLKIRSTKLEDSAMYFCASSALDRVYEETQYFGPGTRLLVL.

The sample holds many counts of this clonotype. This rearrangement joins TRBV3-1 to TRBJ2-1; 11 bases fit TRBD2. Germline assignment: CDR1 LGHDT and CDR2 YNNKEL (reference sequence). This CDR3 contains 16 residues. V shed 6 bases, J shed 0 bases, and the junction held 4 bases outside the gene matches. The CDR3 DNA reads as TGTGCCAGCAGTCCGGGACTAGCGGTCTCCTACAATGAGCAGTTCTTC. It is translated as CASSPGLAVSYNEQFF.

The rearrangement links TRBV2 to TRBJ2-3, with 12 positions matching TRBD2. CDR3 size: 17 residues. V lost 7 bases, J lost 0 bases, and 8 bases stayed unmatched. From germline, CDR1 is SNHLY and CDR2 FYNNEI. CDR3 coding DNA: TGTGCCAGCAAAAAGACTAGCGGGGGTTTAAGCACAGATACGCAGTATTTT. Residues: CASKKTSGGLSTDTQYF.

The V gene is TRBV5-1, the J gene TRBJ1-5; D is unresolved. The germline gives CDR1 SGHRS, CDR2 YFSETQ. Trimming took off 5 bases at V and 3 bases at J, with 18 bases between the two ends. The CDR3 covers 16 residues. The CDR3 DNA sequence: TGCGCCAGCAGTGTGGGCCTGGCTTCCCCCAATCAGCCCCAGCATTTT. It encodes CASSVGLASPNQPQHF.

This clonotype turned up a few times. V is TRBV6-4 and J is TRBJ1-3; TRBD1 aligns across 8 bases. After removal of 4 bases from V and 0 bases from J, the junction contained 11 bases not matched to a gene. Germline lookup yields CDR1 MRHNA and CDR2 SNTAGT. The CDR3 consists of 18 residues. Written as DNA, the CDR3 is TGTGCCAGCAGTGGCCTGGACAGGGAACGGGACTCTGGAAACACCATATATTTT. It encodes CASSGLDRERDSGNTIYF.

The chain recombines TRBV13 with TRBJ2-3; 12 positions agree with TRBD2. This CDR3 region has 16 residues. CDR1 PRHDT and CDR2 FYEKMQ come from the germline V gene (reference sequence). After removal of 5 bases from V and 4 bases from J, the junction contained 7 bases not matched to a gene. The CDR3 coding sequence is TGTGCCAGCAGCCTATTAACTAGCGGGGGGCCAGATACGCAGTATTTT. This codes for CASSLLTSGGPDTQYF.

This clonotype was picked up one time. The chain couples TRBV7-8 to TRBJ2-7; tentatively, D is TRBD2 (7 bases). The germline V gene encodes CDR1 SGHVS and CDR2 FQNEAQ. The CDR3 has 14 amino acids. V was cut by 1 base and J by 6 bases, with 13 bases left in between. CDR3 sequence reads: CASSLEGGHIEQYF. The CDR3 nucleotides are TGTGCCAGCAGCTTAGAGGGGGGGCACATCGAGCAGTACTTC. Full variable domain (missing parts from reference TRBV7-8 and TRBJ2-7): GAGVSQSPRYKVAKRGQDVALRCDPISGHVSLFWYQQALGQGPEFLTYFQNEAQLDKSGLPSDRFFAERPEGSVSTLKIQRTQQEDSAVYLCASSLEGGHIEQYFGPGTRLTVT.

This chain connects TRBV24-1 to TRBJ2-3; 8 nucleotides agree with TRBD1. Germline V gene data show CDR1 as KGHDR and CDR2 as SFDVKD. V gave up 9 bases and J gave up 3 bases; unmatched junction bases: 10. The CDR3 is 15 amino acids. The CDR3 protein is CATLGTGGATDTQYF. In DNA form, the CDR3 reads TGTGCCACCCTTGGGACAGGCGGGGCGACAGATACGCAGTATTTT.

The chain employs TRBV19 and TRBJ2-6; weak D call: TRBD1 (6 bases). This CDR3 has 20 residues. The V end lost 0 bases, the J end lost 1 base, and 19 bases lay between the germline ends. Germline V CDR1 and CDR2: LNHDA, SQIVND (reference sequence). Written as DNA, the CDR3 is TGTGCCAGTAGTATAGAACCGGAACAGGGTGTTGGGTCTGGGGCCAACGTCCTGACTTTC. It yields the protein CASSIEPEQGVGSGANVLTF. Full variable domain (outside the CDR3, taken from reference TRBV19 and TRBJ2-6): DGGITQSPKYLFRKEGQNVTLSCEQNLNHDAMYWYRQDPGQGLRLIYYSQIVNDFQKGDIAEGYSVSREKKESFPLTVTSAQKNPTAFYLCASSIEPEQGVGSGANVLTFGAGSRLTVL.

The rearrangement links TRBV20-1 to TRBJ2-7, with D possibly matching TRBD2 (6 bases). Trimming left V 0 bases short and J 1 base short, with 13 bases between. The length of the CDR3 is 15 residues. The germline CDR1 and CDR2 sequences are DFQATT and SNEGSKA (reference sequence). CDR3 DNA: TGCAGTGCTAGAGATCTTGCGGGGACTTCCTACGAGCAGTACTTC. Its protein product is CSARDLAGTSYEQYF.

This clonotype came up once. V is TRBV20-1 and J is TRBJ2-7, with D hard to call. The germline V gene has CDR1 DFQATT and CDR2 SNEGSKA (reference sequence). V gave up 0 bases and J gave up 3 bases, with 18 bases separating them. This CDR3 spans 16 amino acids. The CDR3 DNA is TGCAGTGCTAGAGATCATTTACACAACTCACGCTACGAGCAGTACTTC. Amino acid sequence: CSARDHLHNSRYEQYF.

The chain uses TRBV10-1 and TRBJ2-3, with D possibly matching TRBD1 (5 bases). Per the germline V gene, CDR1 is WNHNN and CDR2 is SYGVQD (reference sequence). The CDR3 sequence is 13 residues long. V was shortened by 8 bases and J by 0 bases, with 9 bases between the two germline ends. The CDR3 nucleotides read TGCGCCAGCTCGACAGATAGCACAGATACGCAGTATTTT. This gives the protein CASSTDSTDTQYF.

The chain uses TRBV28 and TRBJ2-1, with D maybe TRBD1 (5 bases). CDR1 and CDR2 from the germline V gene are MDHEN and SYDVKM. V lost 3 bases and J lost 4, with 13 bases in between. The CDR3 sequence is 15 residues long. The CDR3 bases are TGTGCCAGCAGTTTGAGGTCAGGGCAGTACAATGAGCAGTTCTTC. Its translation is CASSLRSGQYNEQFF.

The chain combines TRBV12-3 or TRBV12-4 with TRBJ2-7; no firm D call. The CDR3 covers 14 residues. The V end was cut by 6 bases, the J end by 0 bases, with 12 bases between. As DNA, the CDR3 is TGTGCCAGCAGCTTCTCATGGGGCTCCTACGAGCAGTACTTC. Amino acids: CASSFSWGSYEQYF.

The sample holds many counts of this clonotype. The rearrangement links TRBV7-7 to TRBJ2-2, with D uncertain. Germline-derived CDR1 and CDR2 are SSHAT and FNYEAQ (reference sequence). Trimming pared 0 bases from V and 0 bases from J, leaving 2 bases between. This CDR3 has 14 residues. The chain's CDR3 is CASSLASNTGELFF. The CDR3 DNA follows: TGTGCCAGCAGCTTAGCCTCGAACACCGGGGAGCTGTTTTTT.

In the case of this clonotype: Mismatch with germline at one junction end may stem from a read error. The chain recombines TRBV5-1 with TRBJ2-3, with 7 bases fitting TRBD1. Germline-derived CDR1 and CDR2 are SGHRS and YFSETQ. The length of the CDR3 is 16 residues. This CDR3 is CTSSPGTAWGTDTQYF. The CDR3 DNA follows: TGCACCAGCAGCCCCGGGACAGCTTGGGGGACAGATACGCAGTATTTT. Together with reference TRBV5-1 and TRBJ2-3, the CDR3 gives the full variable domain: KAGVTQTPRYLIKTRGQQVTLSCSPISGHRSVSWYQQTPGQGLQFLFEYFSETQRNKGNFPGRFSGRQFSNSRSEMNVSTLELGDSALYLCTSSPGTAWGTDTQYFGPGTRLTVL.

In its sample, this clonotype was seen many times. This chain links TRBV12-3 or TRBV12-4 with TRBJ2-3, with 7 bases fitting TRBD2. V trimming: 5 bases; J trimming: 4 bases; junction bases outside the gene matches: 12. CDR3 size: 16 residues. This CDR3 reads CASSPPGGGGADTQYF. CDR3 in DNA: TGTGCCAGCAGTCCTCCTGGTGGGGGAGGGGCAGATACGCAGTATTTT.

This clonotype was picked up many times. This sequence joins TRBV12-3 or TRBV12-4 and TRBJ2-1; D is perhaps TRBD1 (5 bases). Trimming removed 2 bases at V and 6 bases at J, with 8 bases between. The CDR3 runs 13 residues. Here the CDR3 DNA reads TGTGCCAGCAGTTTAAAGGGGTCCAATGAGCAGTTCTTC. Translating it yields CASSLKGSNEQFF.

This clonotype was seen once. V is TRBV29-1 and J is TRBJ2-7, with 8 bases fitting TRBD1. V lost 2 bases, J lost 1 base, and 7 bases stayed unmatched. This CDR3 has 15 residues. Germline V gene lookup returns CDR1 SQVTM and CDR2 ANQGSEA. The CDR3 loop reads CSVEYMTGASYEQYF. CDR3 bases: TGCAGCGTTGAATATATGACAGGGGCTTCCTACGAGCAGTACTTC.

This clonotype occurred a few times. The rearrangement uses TRBV5-1 and TRBJ1-2; unclear D gene. The ends were cut back, 3 bases at V and 8 bases at J, with 14 bases in the middle. The length of the CDR3 is 13 residues. The germline CDR1 and CDR2 sequences are SGHRS and YFSETQ. The CDR3 nucleotides are TGCGCCAGCAGCTGGACCGAATTTGGCGGCTACACCTTC. It yields the protein CASSWTEFGGYTF.

V gene TRBV5-1 combines with J gene TRBJ1-4, with 9 bases identical to TRBD1. In germline, CDR1 is SGHRS, CDR2 YFSETQ. This CDR3 is built from 14 residues. The V gene end was trimmed by 4 bases and the J gene end by 8 bases; junction bases not matched to a gene: 6. DNA of the CDR3: TGCGCCAGCAGCCCGGGGACAGGGTACGAAAAACTGTTTTTT. Protein sequence: CASSPGTGYEKLFF. The complete variable domain, with remaining parts taken from reference TRBV5-1 and TRBJ1-4, reads KAGVTQTPRYLIKTRGQQVTLSCSPISGHRSVSWYQQTPGQGLQFLFEYFSETQRNKGNFPGRFSGRQFSNSRSEMNVSTLELGDSALYLCASSPGTGYEKLFFGSGTQLSVL.

The table lists this clonotype with a few counts. Relative to the germline gene, one junction end is altered; a read error may explain this. The rearrangement uses TRBV14 and TRBJ1-3; D not certain. Germline CDR1 is SGHDN and CDR2 is FVKESK. CDR3 length equals 10 residues. The CDR3 is CASSPYHRPF. For the CDR3, the DNA is TGTGCCAGCAGCCCCTACCACCGGCCCTTT.

This chain uses TRBV3-1 with TRBJ2-3, with D maybe TRBD2 (6 bases). CDR1 is LGHDT, CDR2 YNNKEL, per germline (reference sequence). The CDR3 has 15 residues. V dropped 11 bases and J dropped 3 bases, with 21 bases sitting between them. In DNA form, the CDR3 reads TGTGCCTGCTGCCAACTGGGGACTTGGACAGATACGCAGTATTTT. It yields the protein CACCQLGTWTDTQYF.

The genes are TRBV3-1 and TRBJ2-1; TRBD2 might be the D (5 bases). This CDR3 contains 13 residues. V was pared by 4 bases and J by 8 bases, with 12 bases between. CDR1 and CDR2 (germline): LGHDT, YNNKEL (reference sequence). The CDR3 DNA sequence: TGTGCCAGCAGCCCGCGGCAGAGGGATGAGCAGTTCTTC. It codes for CASSPRQRDEQFF.

This clonotype was counted many times. V and J are TRBV5-1 and TRBJ1-1; D unresolved. The CDR3 spans 14 residues. The V end lost 3 bases, the J end lost 0 bases, and 9 bases lay between the germline ends. The germline V gene encodes CDR1 SGHRS and CDR2 YFSETQ. The CDR3 spells CASSSYLLNTEAFF. DNA of the CDR3: TGCGCCAGCAGCTCCTATCTTTTGAACACTGAAGCTTTCTTT.